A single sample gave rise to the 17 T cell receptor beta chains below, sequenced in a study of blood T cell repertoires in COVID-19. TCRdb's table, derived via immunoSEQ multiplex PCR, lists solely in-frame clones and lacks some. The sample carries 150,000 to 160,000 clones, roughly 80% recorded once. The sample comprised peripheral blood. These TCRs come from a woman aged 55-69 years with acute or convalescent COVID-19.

CDR3 DNA sequence: TGTGCCAGCAGTTTAGCGGGGGGGCTGAATACGCAGTATTTT. It encodes CASSLAGGLNTQYF. The chain couples TRBV28 to TRBJ2-3, with 9 bases matching TRBD2. This CDR3 comprises 14 residues. Looked up from germline, CDR1 is MDHEN and CDR2 is SYDVKM. Losses at the gene ends were 2 bases for V and 7 bases for J; bases not matched to a gene: 4.

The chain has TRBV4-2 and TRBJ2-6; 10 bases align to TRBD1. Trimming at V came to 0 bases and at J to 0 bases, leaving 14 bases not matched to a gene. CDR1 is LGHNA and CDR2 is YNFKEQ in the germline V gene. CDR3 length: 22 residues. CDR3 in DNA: TGTGCCAGCAGCCAAGATCCCTCGCCGGGACAGGGGACTATCTCTGGGGCCAACGTCCTGACTTTC. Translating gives CASSQDPSPGQGTISGANVLTF.

CDR3 sequence reads: CASSQTGQLGNTIYF. For the CDR3, the DNA is TGTGCCAGCAGCCAAACGGGACAGCTTGGAAACACCATATATTTT. This sequence joins TRBV3-1 (or the pseudogene TRBV3-2) and TRBJ1-3; 7 positions agree with TRBD1. CDR1 is LGHDT and CDR2 is YNNKEL in the germline V gene (reference sequence). The J segment lost 3 bases and the V segment lost 2 bases, leaving 4 bases of the junction unmatched. This CDR3 is built from 15 residues.

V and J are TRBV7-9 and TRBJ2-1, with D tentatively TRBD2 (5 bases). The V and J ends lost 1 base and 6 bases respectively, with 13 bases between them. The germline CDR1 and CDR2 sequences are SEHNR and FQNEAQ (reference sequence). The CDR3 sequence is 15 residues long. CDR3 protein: CASSLGTGFLNEQFF. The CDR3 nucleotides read TGTGCCAGCAGCTTAGGGACGGGGTTCCTCAATGAGCAGTTCTTC.

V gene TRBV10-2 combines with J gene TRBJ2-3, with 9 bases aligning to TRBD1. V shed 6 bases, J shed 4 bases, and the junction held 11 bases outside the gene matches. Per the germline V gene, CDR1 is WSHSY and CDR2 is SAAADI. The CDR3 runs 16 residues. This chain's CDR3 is CASRLPGTGWADTQYF. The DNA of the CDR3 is TGCGCCAGCAGACTACCCGGGACAGGGTGGGCAGATACGCAGTATTTT.

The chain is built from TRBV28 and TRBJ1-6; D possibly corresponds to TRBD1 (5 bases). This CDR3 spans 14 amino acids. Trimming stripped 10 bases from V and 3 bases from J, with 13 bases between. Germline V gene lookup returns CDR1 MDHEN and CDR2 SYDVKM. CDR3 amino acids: CATQRGVYNSPLHF. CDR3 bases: TGTGCCACCCAAAGGGGCGTCTATAATTCACCCCTCCACTTT.

The CDR3 coding sequence is TGTGCCAGCAGCGGGAGGACAGGGCGACAAGAGACCCAGTACTTC. It specifies CASSGRTGRQETQYF. This chain joins TRBV5-8 and TRBJ2-5, with 8 nucleotides matching TRBD1. J was trimmed by 2 bases and V by 4 bases; bases with no gene match: 7. The CDR3 length is 15 residues. Germline V lookup: CDR1 SGHTS, CDR2 YDEGEE. Combining the CDR3 with reference TRBV5-8 and TRBJ2-5 gives the whole variable domain EAGVTQSPTHLIKTRGQQATLRCSPISGHTSVYWYQQALGLGLQFLLWYDEGEERNRGNFPPRFSGRQFPNYSSELNVNALELEDSALYLCASSGRTGRQETQYFGPGTRLLVL.

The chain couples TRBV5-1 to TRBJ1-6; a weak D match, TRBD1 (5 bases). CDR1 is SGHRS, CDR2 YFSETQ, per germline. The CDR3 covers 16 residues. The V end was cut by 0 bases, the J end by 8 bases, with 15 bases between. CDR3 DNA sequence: TGCGCCAGCAGCTTGGGGGATTTAGGGGTTGATTCACCCCTCCACTTT. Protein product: CASSLGDLGVDSPLHF.

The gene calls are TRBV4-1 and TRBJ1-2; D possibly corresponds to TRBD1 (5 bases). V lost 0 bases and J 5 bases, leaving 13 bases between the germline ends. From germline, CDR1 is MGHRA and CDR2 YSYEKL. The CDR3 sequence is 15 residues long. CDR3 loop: CASSQDRAGGYGYTF. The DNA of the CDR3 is TGCGCCAGCAGCCAAGATAGGGCGGGGGGGTATGGCTACACCTTC.

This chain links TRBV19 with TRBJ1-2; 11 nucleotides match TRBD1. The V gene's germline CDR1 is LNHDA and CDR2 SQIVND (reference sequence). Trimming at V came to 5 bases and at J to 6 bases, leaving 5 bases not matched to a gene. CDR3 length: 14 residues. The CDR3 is CASSWDRGIDGYTF. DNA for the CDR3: TGTGCCAGTAGTTGGGACAGGGGGATTGATGGCTACACCTTC.

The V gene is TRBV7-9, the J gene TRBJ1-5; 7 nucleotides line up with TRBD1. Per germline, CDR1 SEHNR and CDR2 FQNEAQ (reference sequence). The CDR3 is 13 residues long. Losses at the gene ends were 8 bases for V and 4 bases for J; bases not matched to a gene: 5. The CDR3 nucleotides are TGTGCCAGCGCAGTACAGGGGAATCAGCCCCAGCATTTT. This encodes CASAVQGNQPQHF.

The CDR3 DNA follows: TGTGCCTGGAGTTTCACAGAAGGAAACACCATATATTTT. Its translation: CAWSFTEGNTIYF. The chain recombines TRBV30 with TRBJ1-3, with D unresolved. With 2 bases removed from V and 4 bases from J, the gap between germline ends came to 9 bases. The CDR3 runs 13 residues. Germline values: CDR1 GTSNPN, CDR2 SVGIG (reference sequence).

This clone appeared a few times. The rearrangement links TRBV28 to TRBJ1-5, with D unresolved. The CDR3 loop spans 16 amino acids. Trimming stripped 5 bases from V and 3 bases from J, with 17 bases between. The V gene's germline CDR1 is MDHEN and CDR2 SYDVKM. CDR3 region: CASSNRLDESNQPQHF. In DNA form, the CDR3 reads TGTGCCAGCAGTAATCGACTCGATGAGTCCAATCAGCCCCAGCATTTT.

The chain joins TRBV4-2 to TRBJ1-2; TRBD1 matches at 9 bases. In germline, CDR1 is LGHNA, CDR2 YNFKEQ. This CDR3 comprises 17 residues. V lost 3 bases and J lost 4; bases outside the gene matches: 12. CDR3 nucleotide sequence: TGTGCCAGCAGCCATCCGGGACAGGGATCGGCGGGCTATGGCTACACCTTC. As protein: CASSHPGQGSAGYGYTF.

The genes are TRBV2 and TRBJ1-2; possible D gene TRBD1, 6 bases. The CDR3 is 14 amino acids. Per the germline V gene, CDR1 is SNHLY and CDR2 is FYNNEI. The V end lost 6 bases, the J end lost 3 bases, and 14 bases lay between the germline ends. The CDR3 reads CASSPEDSYYGYTF. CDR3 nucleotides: TGTGCCAGCAGCCCCGAGGACAGCTACTATGGCTACACCTTC.

The DNA for the CDR3 is TGTGCCAGCAGTGACAGTCCGGAGGGTCAGCCCCAGCATTTT. Translating it yields CASSDSPEGQPQHF. The V call is TRBV2, the J call TRBJ1-5; D gene unclear. Germline loops: CDR1 SNHLY, CDR2 FYNNEI. The CDR3 sequence is 14 residues long. Trimming took off 3 bases at V and 6 bases at J, with 12 bases between the two ends.

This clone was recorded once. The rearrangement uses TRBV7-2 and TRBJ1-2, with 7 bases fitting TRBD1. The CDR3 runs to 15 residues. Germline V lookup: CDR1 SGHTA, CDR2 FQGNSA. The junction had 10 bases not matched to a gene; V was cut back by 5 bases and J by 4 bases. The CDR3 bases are TGTGCCAGCAGCCCTAGAGGGGGACAGTTCTATGGCTACACCTTC. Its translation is CASSPRGGQFYGYTF.